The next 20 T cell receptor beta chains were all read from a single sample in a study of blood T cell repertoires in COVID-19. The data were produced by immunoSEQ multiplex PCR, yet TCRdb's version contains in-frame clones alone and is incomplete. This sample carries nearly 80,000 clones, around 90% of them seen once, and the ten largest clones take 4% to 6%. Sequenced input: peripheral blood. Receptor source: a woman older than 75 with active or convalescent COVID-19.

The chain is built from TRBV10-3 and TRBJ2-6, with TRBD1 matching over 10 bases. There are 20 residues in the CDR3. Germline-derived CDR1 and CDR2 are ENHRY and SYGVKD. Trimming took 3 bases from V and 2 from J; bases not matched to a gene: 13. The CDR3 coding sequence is TGTGCCATCAGTGATACGAAGTACCGGGACAGGGGTACTGGGGCCAACGTCCTGACTTTC. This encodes CAISDTKYRDRGTGANVLTF.

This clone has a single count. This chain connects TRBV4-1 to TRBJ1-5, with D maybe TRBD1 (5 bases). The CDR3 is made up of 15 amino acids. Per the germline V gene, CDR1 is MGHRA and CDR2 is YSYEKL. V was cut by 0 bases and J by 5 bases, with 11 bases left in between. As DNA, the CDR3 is TGCGCCAGCAGCCAAGATGGGGCAGATTATCAGCCCCAGCATTTT. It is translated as CASSQDGADYQPQHF.

Here the CDR3 DNA reads TGTGCCAGCAGTCGAGCTCTAGCGGGGGCCGAGACCCAGTACTTC. Its translation: CASSRALAGAETQYF. The chain couples TRBV2 to TRBJ2-5, with TRBD2 matching over 10 bases. CDR1 is SNHLY and CDR2 is FYNNEI in the germline V gene. With V trimmed by 5 bases and J by 5 bases, 8 bases remained unmatched. The CDR3 loop spans 15 amino acids.

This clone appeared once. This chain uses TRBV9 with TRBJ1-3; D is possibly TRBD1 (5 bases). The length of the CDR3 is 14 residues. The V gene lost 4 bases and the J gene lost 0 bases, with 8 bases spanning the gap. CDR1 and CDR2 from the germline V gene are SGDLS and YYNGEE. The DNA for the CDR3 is TGTGCCAGCAGCCCGGACACCTCTGGAAACACCATATATTTT. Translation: CASSPDTSGNTIYF.

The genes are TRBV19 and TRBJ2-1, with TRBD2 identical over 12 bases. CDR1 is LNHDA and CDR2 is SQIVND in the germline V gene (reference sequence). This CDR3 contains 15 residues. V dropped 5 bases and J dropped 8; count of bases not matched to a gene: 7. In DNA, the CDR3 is TGTGCCAGTAGTCTTAGACTAGCGGGAGATGATGAGCAGTTCTTC. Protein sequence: CASSLRLAGDDEQFF.

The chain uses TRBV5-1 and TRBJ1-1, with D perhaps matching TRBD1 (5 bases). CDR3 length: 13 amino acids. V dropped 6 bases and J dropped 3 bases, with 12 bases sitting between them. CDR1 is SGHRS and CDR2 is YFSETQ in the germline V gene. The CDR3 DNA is TGCGCCAGCAAGGGGCAGGGTCACACTGAAGCTTTCTTT. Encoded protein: CASKGQGHTEAFF.

CDR3 in amino acids: CASSALAGGIYNEQFF. As DNA, the CDR3 is TGTGCCAGCAGCGCCCTGGCGGGGGGGATCTACAATGAGCAGTTCTTC. The V gene is TRBV9, the J gene TRBJ2-1, with 9 bases fitting TRBD2. Unmatched junction bases numbered 7, after V lost 3 bases and J lost 3 bases. Germline values: CDR1 SGDLS, CDR2 YYNGEE. The CDR3 length is 16 residues.

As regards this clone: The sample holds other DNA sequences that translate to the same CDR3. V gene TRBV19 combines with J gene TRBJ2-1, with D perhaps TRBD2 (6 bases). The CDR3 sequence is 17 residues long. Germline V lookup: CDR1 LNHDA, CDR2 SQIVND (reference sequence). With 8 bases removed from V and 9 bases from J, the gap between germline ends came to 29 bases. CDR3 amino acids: CASRTGAGRTGRGEQFF. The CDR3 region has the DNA TGTGCCAGTCGTACCGGGGCGGGGAGGACCGGGCGGGGTGAGCAGTTCTTC.

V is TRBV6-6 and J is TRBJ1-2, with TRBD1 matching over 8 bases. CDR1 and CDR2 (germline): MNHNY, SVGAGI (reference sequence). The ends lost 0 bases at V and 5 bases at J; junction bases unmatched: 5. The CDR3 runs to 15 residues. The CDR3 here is CASSYSANRGYGYTF. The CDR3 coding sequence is TGTGCCAGCAGTTACTCGGCCAACAGGGGGTATGGCTACACCTTC.

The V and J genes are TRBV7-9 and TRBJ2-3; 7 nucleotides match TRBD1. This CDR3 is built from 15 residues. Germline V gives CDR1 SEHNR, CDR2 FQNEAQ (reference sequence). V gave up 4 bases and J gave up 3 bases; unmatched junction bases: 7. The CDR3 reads CASSSTGAGTDTQYF. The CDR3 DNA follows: TGTGCCAGCAGCTCAACAGGGGCTGGAACAGATACGCAGTATTTT.

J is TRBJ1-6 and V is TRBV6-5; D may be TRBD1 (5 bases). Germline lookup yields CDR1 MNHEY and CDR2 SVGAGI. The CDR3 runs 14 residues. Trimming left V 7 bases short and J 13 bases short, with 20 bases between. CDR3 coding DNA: TGTGCCAGCACCCCCGGTGGGGGGTTTTCCCCCCTCCACTTT. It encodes CASTPGGGFSPLHF.

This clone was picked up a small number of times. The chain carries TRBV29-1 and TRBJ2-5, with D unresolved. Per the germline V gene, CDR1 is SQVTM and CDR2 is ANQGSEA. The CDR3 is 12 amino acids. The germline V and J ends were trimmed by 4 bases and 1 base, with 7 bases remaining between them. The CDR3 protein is CSVVPFQETQYF. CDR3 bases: TGCAGCGTTGTCCCTTTCCAAGAGACCCAGTACTTC.

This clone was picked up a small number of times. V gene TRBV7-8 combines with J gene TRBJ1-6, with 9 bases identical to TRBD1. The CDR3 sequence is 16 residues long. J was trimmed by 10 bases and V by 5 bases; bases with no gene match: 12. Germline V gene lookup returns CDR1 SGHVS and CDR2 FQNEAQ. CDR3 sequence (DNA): TGTGCCAGCAGCGGCCGACTGGGACAGGGAAGATCACCCCTCCACTTT. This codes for CASSGRLGQGRSPLHF.

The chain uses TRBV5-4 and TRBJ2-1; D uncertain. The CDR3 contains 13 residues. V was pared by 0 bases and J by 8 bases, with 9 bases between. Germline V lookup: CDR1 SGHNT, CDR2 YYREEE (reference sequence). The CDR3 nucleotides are TGTGCCAGCAGCTTGGGGCCAGAGGATGAGCAGTTCTTC. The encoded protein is CASSLGPEDEQFF. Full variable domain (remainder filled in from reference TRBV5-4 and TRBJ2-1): ETGVTQSPTHLIKTRGQQVTLRCSSQSGHNTVSWYQQALGQGPQFIFQYYREEENGRGNFPPRFSGLQFPNYSSELNVNALELDDSALYLCASSLGPEDEQFFGPGTRLTVL.

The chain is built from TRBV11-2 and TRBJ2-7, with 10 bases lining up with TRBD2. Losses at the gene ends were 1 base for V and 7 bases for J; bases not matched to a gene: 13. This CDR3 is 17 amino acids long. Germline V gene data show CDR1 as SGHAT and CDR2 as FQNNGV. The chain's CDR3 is CASSLGVGLAGESEQYF. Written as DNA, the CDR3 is TGTGCCAGCAGCTTAGGGGTTGGGCTAGCGGGAGAAAGTGAGCAGTACTTC.

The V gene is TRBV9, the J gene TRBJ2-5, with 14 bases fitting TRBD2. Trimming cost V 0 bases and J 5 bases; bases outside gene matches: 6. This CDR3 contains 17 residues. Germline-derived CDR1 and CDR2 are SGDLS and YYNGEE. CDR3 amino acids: CASSVGGTSGRRETQYF. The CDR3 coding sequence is TGTGCCAGCAGCGTAGGTGGGACTAGCGGGAGACGGGAGACCCAGTACTTC.

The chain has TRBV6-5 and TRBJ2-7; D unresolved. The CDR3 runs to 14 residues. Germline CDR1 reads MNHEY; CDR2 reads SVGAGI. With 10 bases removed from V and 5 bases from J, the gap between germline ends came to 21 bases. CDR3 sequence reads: CATRVVLPPNEQYF. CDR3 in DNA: TGTGCCACTCGCGTGGTCCTTCCCCCGAACGAGCAGTACTTC.

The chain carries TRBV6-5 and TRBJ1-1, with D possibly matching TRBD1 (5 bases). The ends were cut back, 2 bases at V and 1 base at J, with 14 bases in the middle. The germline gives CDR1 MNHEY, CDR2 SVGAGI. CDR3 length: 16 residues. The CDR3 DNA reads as TGTGCCAGCAGTTACAGCCCGACAGTTAAGAACACTGAAGCTTTCTTT. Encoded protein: CASSYSPTVKNTEAFF.

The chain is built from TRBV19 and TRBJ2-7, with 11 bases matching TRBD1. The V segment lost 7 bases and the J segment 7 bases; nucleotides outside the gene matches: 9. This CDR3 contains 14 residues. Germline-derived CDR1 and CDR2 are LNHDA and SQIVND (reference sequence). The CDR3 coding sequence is TGTGCCAGTAATTCCGGGACAGGGGGGTCGGAGCAGTACTTC. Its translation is CASNSGTGGSEQYF.

CDR3 nucleotides: TGTGCCAGCAGCTGGACTAGCGGGGGCCGAGATACGCAGTATTTT. This gives the protein CASSWTSGGRDTQYF. The rearrangement joins TRBV7-2 to TRBJ2-3, with 13 bases fitting TRBD2. Germline-derived CDR1 and CDR2 are SGHTA and FQGNSA. V shed 4 bases, J shed 5 bases, and the junction held 3 bases outside the gene matches. The CDR3 contains 15 residues.